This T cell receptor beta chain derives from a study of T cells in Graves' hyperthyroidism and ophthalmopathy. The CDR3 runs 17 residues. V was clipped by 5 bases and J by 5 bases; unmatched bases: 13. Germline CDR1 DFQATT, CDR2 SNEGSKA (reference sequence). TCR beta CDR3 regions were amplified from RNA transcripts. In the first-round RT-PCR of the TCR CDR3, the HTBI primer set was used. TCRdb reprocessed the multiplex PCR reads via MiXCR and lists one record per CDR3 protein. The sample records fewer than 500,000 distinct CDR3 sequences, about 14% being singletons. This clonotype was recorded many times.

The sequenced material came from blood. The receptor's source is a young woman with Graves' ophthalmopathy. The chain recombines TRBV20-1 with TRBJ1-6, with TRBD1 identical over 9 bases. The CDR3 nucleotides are TGCAGTGCTGGATCCGGGACAGGGCGATTCGATAATTCACCCCTCCACTTT. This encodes CSAGSGTGRFDNSPLHF.